This TCR beta chain was obtained from a study of blood T cell repertoires in COVID-19. Study in general: Both acute and convalescent COVID-19 samples were obtained from the United States, Italy and Spain. Nucleic acid was either cDNA or gDNA, and it came from T cells, B-cell-depleted T cells, or PBMCs.

Sequencing was performed with immunoSEQ multiplex PCR; in TCRdb, only in-frame clones are kept and a portion is missing. The sample lists 150,000 or so clones, approximately 92% occurring once. CDR1 MNHEY and CDR2 SMNVEV come from the germline V gene (reference sequence). V was shortened by 6 bases and J by 2 bases, with 8 bases between the two germline ends. The length of the CDR3 is 13 residues. The source material was peripheral blood. The receptor comes from a man between 18 and 35 years old with COVID-19, enrolled during active disease. The chain carries TRBV27 and TRBJ1-3, with TRBD1 as a possible D gene (6 bases). The CDR3 here is CASSPGAGNTIYF. The CDR3 nucleotides are TGTGCCAGCAGCCCAGGGGCTGGAAACACCATATATTTT.